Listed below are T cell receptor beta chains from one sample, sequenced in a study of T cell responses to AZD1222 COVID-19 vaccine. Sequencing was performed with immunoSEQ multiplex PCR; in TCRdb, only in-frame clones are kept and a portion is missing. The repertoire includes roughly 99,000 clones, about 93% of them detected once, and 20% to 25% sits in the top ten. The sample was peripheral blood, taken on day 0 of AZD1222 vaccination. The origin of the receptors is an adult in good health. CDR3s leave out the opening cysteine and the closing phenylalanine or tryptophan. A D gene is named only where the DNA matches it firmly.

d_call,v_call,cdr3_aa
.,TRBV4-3,ASARQRNNEQF
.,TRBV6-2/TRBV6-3,ASSYPASRTLH
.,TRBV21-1,ASSKPRRQGRNQPQH
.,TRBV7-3,ASSPSFQPQH
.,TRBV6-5,ASSSGSLPSQPQH
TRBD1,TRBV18,ASSPLPGQQETQY
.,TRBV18,ASSPGAHYGYT
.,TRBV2,ASREDRHPYNEQF
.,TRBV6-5,ASSYKGLGSYEQY
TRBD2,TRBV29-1,SVTTSGGLTDTQY
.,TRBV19,ASTVSPSNQPQH